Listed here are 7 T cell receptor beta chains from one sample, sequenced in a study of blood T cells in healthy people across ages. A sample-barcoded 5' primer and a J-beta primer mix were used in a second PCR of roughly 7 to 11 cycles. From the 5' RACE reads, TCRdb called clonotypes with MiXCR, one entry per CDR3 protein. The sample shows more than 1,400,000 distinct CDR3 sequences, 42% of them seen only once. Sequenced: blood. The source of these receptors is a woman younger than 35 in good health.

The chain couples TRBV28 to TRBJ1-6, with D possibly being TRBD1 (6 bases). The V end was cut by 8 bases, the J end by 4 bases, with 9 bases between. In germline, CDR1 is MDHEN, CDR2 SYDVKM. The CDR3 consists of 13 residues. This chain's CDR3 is CASLTGYNSPLHF. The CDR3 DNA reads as TGTGCCAGCCTGACAGGTTATAATTCACCCCTCCACTTT.

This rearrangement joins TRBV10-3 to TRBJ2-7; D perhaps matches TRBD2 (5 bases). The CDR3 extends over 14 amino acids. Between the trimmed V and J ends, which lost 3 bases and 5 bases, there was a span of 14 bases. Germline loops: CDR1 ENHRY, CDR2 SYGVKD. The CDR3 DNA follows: TGTGCCATCAGTGATAGAGCGGAATGGGACGAGCAGTACTTC. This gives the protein CAISDRAEWDEQYF.

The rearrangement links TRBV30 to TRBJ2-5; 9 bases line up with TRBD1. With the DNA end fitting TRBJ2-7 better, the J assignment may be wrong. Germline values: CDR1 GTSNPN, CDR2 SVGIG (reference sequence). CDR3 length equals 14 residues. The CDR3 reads CAWSTGQGISEQYF. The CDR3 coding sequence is TGTGCCTGGAGTACGGGACAGGGCATCTCCGAGCAGTACTTC.

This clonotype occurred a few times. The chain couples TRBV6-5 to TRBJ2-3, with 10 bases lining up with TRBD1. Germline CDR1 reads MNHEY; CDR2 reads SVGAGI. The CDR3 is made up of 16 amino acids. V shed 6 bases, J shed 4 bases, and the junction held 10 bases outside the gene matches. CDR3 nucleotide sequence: TGTGCCAGCAGCTCCGGGACAGGGGTGCGGGCAGATACGCAGTATTTT. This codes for CASSSGTGVRADTQYF.

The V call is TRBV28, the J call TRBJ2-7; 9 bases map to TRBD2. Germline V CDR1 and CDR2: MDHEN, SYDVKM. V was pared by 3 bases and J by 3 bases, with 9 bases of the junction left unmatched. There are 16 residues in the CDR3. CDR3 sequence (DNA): TGTGCCAGCAGTTTGACCGGGACTAGCCTAGACTACGAGCAGTACTTC. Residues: CASSLTGTSLDYEQYF.

The CDR3 bases are TGTGCCAGCAGTGCCGTAGAGGGGGGTGGGAACACTGAAGCTTTCTTT. It codes for CASSAVEGGGNTEAFF. This chain joins TRBV25-1 and TRBJ1-1; the D gene is possibly TRBD1 (6 bases). The CDR3 has 16 residues. The ends were cut back, 4 bases at V and 1 base at J, with 16 bases in the middle. Germline V gives CDR1 MGHDK, CDR2 SYGVNS.

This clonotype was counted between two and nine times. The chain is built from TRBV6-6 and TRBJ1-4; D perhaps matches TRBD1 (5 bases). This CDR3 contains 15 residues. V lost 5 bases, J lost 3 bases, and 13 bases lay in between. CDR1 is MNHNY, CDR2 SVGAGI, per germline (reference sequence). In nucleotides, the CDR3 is TGTGCCAGCAGTGACACGGCGGGGGCTAATGAAAAACTGTTTTTT. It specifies CASSDTAGANEKLFF.